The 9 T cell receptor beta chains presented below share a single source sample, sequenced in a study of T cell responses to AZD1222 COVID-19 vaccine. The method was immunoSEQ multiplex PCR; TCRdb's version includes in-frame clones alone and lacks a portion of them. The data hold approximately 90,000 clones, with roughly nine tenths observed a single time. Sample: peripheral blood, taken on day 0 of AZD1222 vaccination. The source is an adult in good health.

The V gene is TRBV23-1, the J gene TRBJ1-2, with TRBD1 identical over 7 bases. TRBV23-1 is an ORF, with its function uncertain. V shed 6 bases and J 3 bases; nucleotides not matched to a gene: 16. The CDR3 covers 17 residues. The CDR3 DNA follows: TGCGCCAGCAGGACAGGGCTGCTTTCCGCGTACCACTATGGCTACACCTTC. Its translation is CASRTGLLSAYHYGYTF.

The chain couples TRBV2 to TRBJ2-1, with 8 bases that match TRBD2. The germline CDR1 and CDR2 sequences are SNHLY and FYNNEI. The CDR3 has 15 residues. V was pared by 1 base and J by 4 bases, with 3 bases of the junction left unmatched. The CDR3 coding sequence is TGTGCCAGCAGTGAAGGGACTAGCCGATACAATGAGCAGTTCTTC. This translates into CASSEGTSRYNEQFF.

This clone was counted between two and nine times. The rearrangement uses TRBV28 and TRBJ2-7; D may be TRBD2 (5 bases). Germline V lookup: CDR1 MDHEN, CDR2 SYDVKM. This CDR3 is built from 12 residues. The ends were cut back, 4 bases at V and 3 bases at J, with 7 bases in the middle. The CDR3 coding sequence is TGTGCCAGCAGTTCCGAGGGCTACGAGCAGTACTTC. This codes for CASSSEGYEQYF.

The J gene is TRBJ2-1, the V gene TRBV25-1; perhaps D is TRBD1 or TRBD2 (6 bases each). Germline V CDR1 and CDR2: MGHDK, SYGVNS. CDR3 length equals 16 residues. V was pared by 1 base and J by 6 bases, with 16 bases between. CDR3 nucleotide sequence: TGTGCCAGCAGTGAATTGGGGGGCGGAGAGGGCAATGAGCAGTTCTTC. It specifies CASSELGGGEGNEQFF.

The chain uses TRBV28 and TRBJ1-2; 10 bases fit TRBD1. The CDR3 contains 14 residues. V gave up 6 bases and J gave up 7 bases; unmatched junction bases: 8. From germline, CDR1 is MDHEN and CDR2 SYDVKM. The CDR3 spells CASRIPGQGIGYTF. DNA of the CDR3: TGTGCCAGCAGAATACCGGGACAGGGGATTGGCTACACCTTC.

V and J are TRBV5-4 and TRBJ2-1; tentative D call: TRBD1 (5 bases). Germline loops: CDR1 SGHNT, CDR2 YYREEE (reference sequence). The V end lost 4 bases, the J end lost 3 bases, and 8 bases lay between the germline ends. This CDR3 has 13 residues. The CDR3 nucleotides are TGTGCCAGCAGCAAAGACAGCTACAATGAGCAGTTCTTC. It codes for CASSKDSYNEQFF.

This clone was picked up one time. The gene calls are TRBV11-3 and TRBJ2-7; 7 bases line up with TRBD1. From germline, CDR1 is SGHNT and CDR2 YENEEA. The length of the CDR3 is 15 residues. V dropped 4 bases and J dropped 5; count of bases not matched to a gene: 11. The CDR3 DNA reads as TGTGCCAGCAGCTCCCGGGCAGGGGGAATCAACGAGCAGTACTTC. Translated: CASSSRAGGINEQYF. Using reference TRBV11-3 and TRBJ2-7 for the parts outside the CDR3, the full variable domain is EAGVVQSPRYKIIEKKQPVAFWCNPISGHNTLYWYLQNLGQGPELLIRYENEEAVDDSQLPKDRFSAERLKGVDSTLKIQPAELGDSAVYLCASSSRAGGINEQYFGPGTRLTVT.

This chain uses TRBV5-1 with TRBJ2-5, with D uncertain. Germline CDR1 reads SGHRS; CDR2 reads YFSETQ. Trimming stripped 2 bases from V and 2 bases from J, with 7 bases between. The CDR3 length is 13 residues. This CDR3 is CASSFGLQETQYF. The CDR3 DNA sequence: TGCGCCAGCAGCTTCGGGCTACAAGAGACCCAGTACTTC.

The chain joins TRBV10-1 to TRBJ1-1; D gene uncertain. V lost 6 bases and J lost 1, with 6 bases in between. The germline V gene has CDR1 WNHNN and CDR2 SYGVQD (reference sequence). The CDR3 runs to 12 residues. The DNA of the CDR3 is TGCGCCAGCAGAACGGGGAACACTGAAGCTTTCTTT. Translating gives CASRTGNTEAFF.